This T cell receptor beta chain was captured in a study of early T cells in non-severe SARS-CoV-2 infection. Study background: Sequencing was performed on bulk RNA from unsorted whole blood, leaving chains unpaired. Broader study findings: A preference for anti-spike CD8 responses marked VDJdb matching, which missed private and CD4 specificities.

This clonotype was found a few times. Antigen: not known. The library protocol tagged individual cDNA molecules with unique molecular identifiers. MiXCR, applied by TCRdb to the 5' RACE reads, yields one record per CDR3 protein. The sample includes about 37,000 distinct CDR3 sequences, roughly 7.9% of them seen just once. The sample in question was whole blood, obtained at baseline. This receptor was identified in an adult who was a healthcare worker with PCR-confirmed SARS-CoV-2 infection or an uninfected control (not recorded which).

The CDR3 loop is CASSEASRGNYEQYF. CDR3 nucleotide sequence: TGTGCCAGCAGTGAAGCGTCGCGCGGAAACTACGAGCAGTACTTC. The chain is built from TRBV6-1 and TRBJ2-7; D is unresolved. Germline assignment: CDR1 MNHNS and CDR2 SASEGT. Trimming removed 0 bases from V and 3 bases from J, with 12 bases in between. The CDR3 totals 15 residues.